This T cell receptor (beta chain) comes out of a study of shared clonotypes between healthy human individuals (dated by TCRdb to 2019 to 2021). Concerning the study at large: A few men and two women, aged 18 to 49 years, made up the cohort. Libraries were prepared and TCR repertoires were sequenced by different laboratories using diverse techniques, in order to increase sequencing depth and limit assay-specific biases. For each donor, CD4 naive and CD4 memory were each given three plates, CD8 naive was given two plates, and CD8 memory was given one plate. The study deeply sequenced blood TCR repertoires of five healthy adults to estimate repertoire size and the extent of clonotype sharing between individuals. Per donor, leukapheresis produced somewhere between about 0.85 and 9.5 billion PBMCs. General findings and caveats noted by the study authors: Pairwise subsampling led to the expectation that sequencing depth would affect the degree of clonotype sharing among donors. Sharing across four donors was observed for approximately 5% of naive CD4, 3.5% of naive CD8, 2% to 2.5% of memory CD4, and about 0.38% of memory CD8 clonotypes. Clonotypes shared by all four sorted-subset donors showed higher generation probabilities than non-shared clonotypes. Because the study included only a small number of donors, the genetic and exposure-history diversity represented was limited. Sampling was limited to blood, and TCR repertoires in tissue likely differ from TCR repertoires in blood. Rarefaction of sorted-subset datasets indicated incomplete sequencing despite the large sequencing depth. Estimated clonotype richness was generally larger for naive than for memory subsets.

Donors were healthy HIV-negative adults with no recently reported acute infections or vaccinations. Every donor was a Caucasian adult living in Nashville, Tennessee, USA. CD4+ T cells were enriched by magnetic negative selection; naive cells were then positively selected on CD45RA, and the negative fraction formed the memory subset. After blood collection by leukapheresis, PBMCs were isolated using Ficoll-Histopaque density gradient centrifugation and then cryopreserved in the vapor phase of liquid nitrogen. Analytical flow cytometry was used to check the purity and quantity of every magnetically sorted T cell population. From each sorted fraction, genomic DNA was isolated and quantified by UV absorbance on a Nanodrop 2000c. Using the deep immunoSEQ assay, multiplex PCR amplified TCR CDR3 regions from genomic DNA. Genomic DNA extracted from each cell subset was distributed evenly over all wells of several immunoSEQ 96-well plates, and each plate served as one replicate. Each replicate PCR for sorted subsets received roughly 200 ng genomic DNA, equal to about 29,000 T cell genomes. Purified libraries were quantified with a Qubit 3.0 fluorometer, sized on a Bioanalyzer 2100, and re-quantified with the KAPA Library Quantification kit. Each immunoSEQ 96-well plate was sequenced on its own single-read 150-cycle Illumina NextSeq 550 flow cell. The study's own analysis went as follows. The immunoSEQ output contained only junctional sequences without quality scores, so filtering could not match that applied to full-length reads. Sequences were annotated with PyIR, a Python wrapper for IgBLAST v1.9, and V/J genes and CDR3 were assigned using IMGT germline references. Reads with weak V/J assignments (E-value above 1e-6), missing CDR3, stop codons, out-of-frame junctions, or ambiguous translated residues were removed. A V3J clonotype was defined by an identical inferred V gene, J gene, and CDR3 amino acid sequence. The percentage overlap between two repertoires was calculated by dividing the number of shared unique clonotypes by the size of the smaller repertoire. Three approaches were used to assess repertoire richness: RTK rarefaction, the Chao1 estimator, and Recon v2.1 estimates of unobserved clonotypes. Generation probabilities were computed with OLGA for all TCRbeta clonotypes obtained by the gDNA method from several donors. TCRdb carries this immuneACCESS record with in-frame sequences only. Its versions omit some clonotypes, under half of them owing to an unresolved V gene in the studies checked, with the rest unexplained. V, J and clone size derive from that table, while D and trimming were established from the DNA sequence. This sample comprises under 1,900,000 clones, around 98.5% of them detected only once. The top ten clones comprise approximately 0.4% of the sample.

CDR1 and CDR2, looked up from the germline V gene, are SNHLY and FYNNEI. Its CDR3 holds 16 amino acids, cysteine through phenylalanine. Just the 48-base CDR3 DNA is kept, in frame starting at base 1. V is pared back by 5 bases and J by 0 bases, with 14 bases lying between the germline termini. On this clone itself: Its target antigen remains unknown. No clone much larger than this one lies a single base away; base qualities are absent.

The source material was naive CD4+ T cells sorted from blood. Sample cell subset or site, as interpreted from the label and publication: CD45RA+ positively selected. This clonotype originated in a man in his thirties or forties in good health. The sequence links TRBV2 to TRBJ2-1, with TRBD1 perhaps the D gene, on 5 matching bases. The DNA sequence is as follows: TGTGCCAGCAGTCGCCGACAGACGAGCTCCTACAATGAGCAGTTCTTC. Its coded protein is CASSRRQTSSYNEQFF.